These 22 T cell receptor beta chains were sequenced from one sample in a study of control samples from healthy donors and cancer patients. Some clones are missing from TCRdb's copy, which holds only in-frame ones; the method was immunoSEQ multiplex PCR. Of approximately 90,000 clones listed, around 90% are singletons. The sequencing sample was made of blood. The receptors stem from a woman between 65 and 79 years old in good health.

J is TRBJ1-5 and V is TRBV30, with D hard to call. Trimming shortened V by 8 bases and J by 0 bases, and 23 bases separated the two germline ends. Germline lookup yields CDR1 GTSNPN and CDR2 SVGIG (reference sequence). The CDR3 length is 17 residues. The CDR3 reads CALRPLIGGHSNQPQHF. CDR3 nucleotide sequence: TGTGCCCTCAGGCCCCTAATAGGAGGCCATAGCAATCAGCCCCAGCATTTT. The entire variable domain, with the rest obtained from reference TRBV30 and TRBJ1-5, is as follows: SQTIHQWPATLVQPVGSPLSLECTVEGTSNPNLYWYRQAAGRGLQLLFYSVGIGQISSEVPQNLSASRPQDRQFILSSKKLLLSDSGFYLCALRPLIGGHSNQPQHFGDGTRLSIL.

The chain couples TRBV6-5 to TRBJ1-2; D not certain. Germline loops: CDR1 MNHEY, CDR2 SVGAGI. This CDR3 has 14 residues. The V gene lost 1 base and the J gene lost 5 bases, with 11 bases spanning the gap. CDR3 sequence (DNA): TGTGCCAGCAGTTACTATGCGGGAGGGTATGGCTACACCTTC. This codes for CASSYYAGGYGYTF.

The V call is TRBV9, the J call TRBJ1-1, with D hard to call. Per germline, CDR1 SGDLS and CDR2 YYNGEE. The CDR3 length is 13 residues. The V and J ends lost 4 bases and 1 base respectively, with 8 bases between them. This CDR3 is CASSREQNTEAFF. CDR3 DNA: TGTGCCAGCAGCAGGGAACAGAACACTGAAGCTTTCTTT.

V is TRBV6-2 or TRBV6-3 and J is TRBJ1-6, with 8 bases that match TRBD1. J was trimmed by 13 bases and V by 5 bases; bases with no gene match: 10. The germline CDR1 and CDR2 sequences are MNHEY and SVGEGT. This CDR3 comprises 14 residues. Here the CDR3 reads CASSLGTGPTPLHF. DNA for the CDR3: TGTGCCAGCAGTCTAGGGACAGGACCAACGCCCCTCCACTTT.

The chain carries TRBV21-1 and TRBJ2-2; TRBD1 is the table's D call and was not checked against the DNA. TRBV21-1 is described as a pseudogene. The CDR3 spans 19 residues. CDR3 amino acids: CASSKEGPHRVTNTGELFF. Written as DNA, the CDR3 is TGTGCCAGCAGCAAAGAGGGGCCCCACAGGGTAACGAACACCGGGGAGCTGTTTTTT.

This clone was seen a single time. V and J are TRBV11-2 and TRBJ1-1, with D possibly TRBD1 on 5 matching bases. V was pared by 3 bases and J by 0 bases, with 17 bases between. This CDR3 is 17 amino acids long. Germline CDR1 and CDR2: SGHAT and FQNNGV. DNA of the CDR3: TGTGCCAGCAGCTTGGGTTCGAGGACAAAGATGAACACTGAAGCTTTCTTT. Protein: CASSLGSRTKMNTEAFF. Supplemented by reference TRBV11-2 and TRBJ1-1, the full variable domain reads EAGVAQSPRYKIIEKRQSVAFWCNPISGHATLYWYQQILGQGPKLLIQFQNNGVVDDSQLPKDRFSAERLKGVDSTLKIQPAKLEDSAVYLCASSLGSRTKMNTEAFFGQGTRLTVV.

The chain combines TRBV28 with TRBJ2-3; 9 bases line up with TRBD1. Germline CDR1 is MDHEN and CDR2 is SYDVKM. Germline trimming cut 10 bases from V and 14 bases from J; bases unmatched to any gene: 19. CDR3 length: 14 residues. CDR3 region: CATRGGQGEGYGYF. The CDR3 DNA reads TGTGCCACAAGGGGGGGACAGGGAGAAGGGTACGGGTATTTT.

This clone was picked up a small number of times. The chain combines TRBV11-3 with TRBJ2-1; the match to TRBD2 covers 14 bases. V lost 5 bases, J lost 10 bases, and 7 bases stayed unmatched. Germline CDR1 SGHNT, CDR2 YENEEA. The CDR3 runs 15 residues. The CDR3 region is CASSRRLAGGEEQFF. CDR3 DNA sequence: TGTGCCAGCAGCCGTAGACTAGCGGGGGGGGAGGAGCAGTTCTTC.

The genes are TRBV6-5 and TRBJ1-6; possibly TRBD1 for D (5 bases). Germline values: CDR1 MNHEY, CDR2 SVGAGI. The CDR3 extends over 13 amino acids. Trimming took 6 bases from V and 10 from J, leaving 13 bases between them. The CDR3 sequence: CASRGGYSSPLHF. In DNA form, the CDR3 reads TGTGCCAGCAGGGGGGGTTATAGCTCACCCCTCCACTTT.

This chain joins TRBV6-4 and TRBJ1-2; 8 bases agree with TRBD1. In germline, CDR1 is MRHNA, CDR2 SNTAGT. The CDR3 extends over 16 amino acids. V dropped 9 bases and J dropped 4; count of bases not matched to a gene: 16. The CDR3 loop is CASPFLPTGACYGYTF. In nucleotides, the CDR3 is TGTGCCAGTCCATTCCTTCCGACAGGGGCCTGCTATGGCTACACCTTC.

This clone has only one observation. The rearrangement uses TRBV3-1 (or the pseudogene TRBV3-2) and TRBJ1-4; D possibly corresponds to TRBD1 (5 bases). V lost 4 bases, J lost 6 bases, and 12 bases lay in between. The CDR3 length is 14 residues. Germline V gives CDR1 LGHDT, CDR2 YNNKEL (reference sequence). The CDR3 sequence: CASSPQEGYEKLFF. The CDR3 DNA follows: TGTGCCAGCAGCCCACAAGAGGGGTATGAAAAACTGTTTTTT.

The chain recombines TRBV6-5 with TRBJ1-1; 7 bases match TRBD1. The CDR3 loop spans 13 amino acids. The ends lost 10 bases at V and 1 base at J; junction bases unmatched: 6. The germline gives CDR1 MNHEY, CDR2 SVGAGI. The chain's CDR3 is CATNRGWNTEAFF. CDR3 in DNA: TGTGCCACGAACAGGGGATGGAACACTGAAGCTTTCTTT.

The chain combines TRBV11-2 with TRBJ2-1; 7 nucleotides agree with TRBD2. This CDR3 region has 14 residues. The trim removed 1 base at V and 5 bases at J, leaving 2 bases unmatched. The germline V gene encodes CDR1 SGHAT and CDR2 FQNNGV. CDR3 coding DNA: TGTGCCAGCAGCTTAGTAAGCGGGAACAATGAGCAGTTCTTC. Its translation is CASSLVSGNNEQFF.

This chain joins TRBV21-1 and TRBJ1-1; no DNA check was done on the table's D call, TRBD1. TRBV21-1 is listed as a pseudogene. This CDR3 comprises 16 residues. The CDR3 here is CASSKGARGRNTEAFF. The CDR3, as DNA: TGTGCCAGCAGCAAAGGCGCCAGGGGCCGGAACACTGAAGCTTTCTTT.

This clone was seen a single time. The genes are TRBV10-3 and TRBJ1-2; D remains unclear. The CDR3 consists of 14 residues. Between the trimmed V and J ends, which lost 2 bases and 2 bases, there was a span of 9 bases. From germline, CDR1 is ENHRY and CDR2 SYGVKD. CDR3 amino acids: CAISEPTRNYGYTF. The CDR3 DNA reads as TGTGCCATCAGTGAGCCCACCCGGAACTATGGCTACACCTTC.

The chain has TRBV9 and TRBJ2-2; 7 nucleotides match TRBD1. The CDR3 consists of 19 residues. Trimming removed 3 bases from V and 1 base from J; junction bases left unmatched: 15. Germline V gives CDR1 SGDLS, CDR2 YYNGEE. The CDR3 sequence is CASSGEGAGGRLNTGELFF. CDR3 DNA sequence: TGTGCCAGCAGCGGCGAGGGGGCCGGCGGCAGGTTGAACACCGGGGAGCTGTTTTTT.

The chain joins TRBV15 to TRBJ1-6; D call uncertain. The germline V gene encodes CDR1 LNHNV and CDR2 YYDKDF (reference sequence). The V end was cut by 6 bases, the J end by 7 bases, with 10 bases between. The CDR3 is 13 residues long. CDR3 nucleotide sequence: TGTGCCACCAGACAGAGACAAAATTCACCCCTCCACTTT. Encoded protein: CATRQRQNSPLHF.

The CDR3 DNA reads as TGCGCCAGCCTCAGGGTGGGTGGAAACACCATATATTTT. Encoded protein: CASLRVGGNTIYF. The V and J genes are TRBV10-2 and TRBJ1-3, with D possibly TRBD1 on 5 matching bases. The germline gives CDR1 WSHSY, CDR2 SAAADI. This CDR3 spans 13 amino acids. The ends were cut back, 8 bases at V and 3 bases at J, with 11 bases in the middle.

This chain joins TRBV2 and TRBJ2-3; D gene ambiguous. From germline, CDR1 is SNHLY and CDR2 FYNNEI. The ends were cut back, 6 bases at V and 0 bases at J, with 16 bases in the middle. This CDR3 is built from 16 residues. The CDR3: CASRGSGPQSTDTQYF. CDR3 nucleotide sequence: TGTGCCAGCAGAGGATCAGGACCCCAGAGCACAGATACGCAGTATTTT.

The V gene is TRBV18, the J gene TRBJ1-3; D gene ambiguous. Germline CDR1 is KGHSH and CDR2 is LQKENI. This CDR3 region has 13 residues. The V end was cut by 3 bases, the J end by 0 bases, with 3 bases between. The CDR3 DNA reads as TGTGCCAGCTCACCGCGCTCTGGAAACACCATATATTTT. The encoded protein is CASSPRSGNTIYF.

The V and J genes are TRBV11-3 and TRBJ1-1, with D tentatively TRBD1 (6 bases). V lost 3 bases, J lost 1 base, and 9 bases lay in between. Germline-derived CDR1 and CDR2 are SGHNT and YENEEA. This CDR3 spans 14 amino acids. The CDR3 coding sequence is TGTGCCAGCAGCTTGAGGGGGAAGAACACTGAAGCTTTCTTT. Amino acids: CASSLRGKNTEAFF.

The CDR3 nucleotides are TGCGCCAGCAGCCGTCAGGTTGAGCCTCATAACTATGGCTACACCTTC. Translating gives CASSRQVEPHNYGYTF. The chain joins TRBV5-1 to TRBJ1-2; D unresolved. V lost 4 bases to trimming and J lost 1 base, with 17 bases between them. This CDR3 comprises 16 residues. Germline CDR1 and CDR2: SGHRS and YFSETQ.